The rows below give T cell receptor beta chains drawn from one sample of a study of blood T cell repertoires in COVID-19. The data were produced by immunoSEQ multiplex PCR, yet TCRdb's version contains in-frame clones alone and is incomplete. The table lists 60,000 or so clones, 88% of them singletons. The specimen sequenced was peripheral blood. The receptors derive from a woman in her seventies with active COVID-19. Each CDR3 is given with its conserved first and last residue. D genes are given only for firm matches. Some rows have no size entry. The others give once, few or many, or a class for an expanded clone.

CDR3 length: 17; D gene: TRBD2; clone size: -; J gene: TRBJ2-2; V gene: TRBV11-3; CDR3 DNA: TGTGCCAGCAGCTTACTAGCGGGAGGCCCTAACACCGGGGAGCTGTTTTTT; CDR3 protein: CASSLLAGGPNTGELFF
CDR3 length: 16; D gene: TRBD2; clone size: -; J gene: TRBJ2-3; V gene: TRBV4-1; CDR3 DNA: TGCGCCAGCAGCCTCCCCGGGACTAGCGGTACAGATACGCAGTATTTT; CDR3 protein: CASSLPGTSGTDTQYF
CDR3 length: 13; D gene: TRBD1; clone size: -; J gene: TRBJ1-4; V gene: TRBV10-3; CDR3 DNA: TGTGCCATCAGTGGACAGGGTTCGGCAAAACTGTTTTTT; CDR3 protein: CAISGQGSAKLFF
CDR3 length: 16; D gene: -; clone size: -; J gene: TRBJ2-7; V gene: TRBV7-8; CDR3 DNA: TGTGCCAGCAGCTTAGAAGCGGAGGAGGGGTCCTACGAGCAGTACTTC; CDR3 protein: CASSLEAEEGSYEQYF
CDR3 length: 13; D gene: -; clone size: -; J gene: TRBJ1-4; V gene: TRBV18; CDR3 DNA: TGTGCCAGCTCGGCAGGGAAGAATGAAAAACTGTTTTTT; CDR3 protein: CASSAGKNEKLFF
CDR3 length: 10; D gene: -; clone size: once; J gene: TRBJ2-7; V gene: TRBV6-6; CDR3 DNA: TGTGCCAGCAGTTCTTCCGAGCAGTACTTC; CDR3 protein: CASSSSEQYF
CDR3 length: 12; D gene: -; clone size: -; J gene: TRBJ1-1; V gene: TRBV6-5; CDR3 DNA: TGTGCCACCCACAGGGTAGACACTGAAGCTTTCTTT; CDR3 protein: CATHRVDTEAFF
CDR3 length: 17; D gene: -; clone size: -; J gene: TRBJ1-3; V gene: TRBV7-2; CDR3 DNA: TGTGCCAGCAGCTTAGTGCAGGGACTCGGGCCTGGAAACACCATATATTTT; CDR3 protein: CASSLVQGLGPGNTIYF
CDR3 length: 15; D gene: TRBD1; clone size: -; J gene: TRBJ2-7; V gene: TRBV2; CDR3 DNA: TGTGCCAGCATCCAACAGGGGGGCTTCTCCTACGAGCAGTACTTC; CDR3 protein: CASIQQGGFSYEQYF
CDR3 length: 18; D gene: -; clone size: -; J gene: TRBJ2-7; V gene: TRBV2; CDR3 DNA: TGTGCCAGCACTGGGGTGAGGGCCGAACCAGCTCCCCTGGGGGAGCAGTACTTC; CDR3 protein: CASTGVRAEPAPLGEQYF
CDR3 length: 15; D gene: -; clone size: -; J gene: TRBJ1-4; V gene: TRBV15; CDR3 DNA: TGTGCCACCAGCAGAGATATGGGGGACTCGGAAAAACTGTTTTTT; CDR3 protein: CATSRDMGDSEKLFF
CDR3 length: 12; D gene: -; clone size: few; J gene: TRBJ2-7; V gene: TRBV3-1/TRBV3-2; CDR3 DNA: TGTGCCAGCAGCCCACGTAGGGGCGAGCAGTACTTC; CDR3 protein: CASSPRRGEQYF
CDR3 length: 14; D gene: -; clone size: few; J gene: TRBJ1-2; V gene: TRBV18; CDR3 DNA: TGTGCCAGCTCACCACCCACAGGCAACTATGGCTACACCTTC; CDR3 protein: CASSPPTGNYGYTF
CDR3 length: 14; D gene: TRBD1; clone size: once; J gene: TRBJ1-4; V gene: TRBV7-9; CDR3 DNA: TGTGCCAGCAGTGTTGGGACAGGCGATGAAAAACTGTTTTTT; CDR3 protein: CASSVGTGDEKLFF
CDR3 length: 17; D gene: TRBD2; clone size: -; J gene: TRBJ2-1; V gene: TRBV11-2; CDR3 DNA: TGTGCCAGCAGCTCCCGGCGGGCGGGAGGGTCCTACAATGAGCAGTTCTTC; CDR3 protein: CASSSRRAGGSYNEQFF
CDR3 length: 14; D gene: -; clone size: once; J gene: TRBJ2-7; V gene: TRBV25-1; CDR3 DNA: TGTGCCAGCAGTGAATCCGGCACTAAATACGAGCAGTACTTC; CDR3 protein: CASSESGTKYEQYF
CDR3 length: 16; D gene: TRBD1; clone size: -; J gene: TRBJ1-2; V gene: TRBV5-1; CDR3 DNA: TGCGCCAGCAGCTCAGGACAGGGGCACATATCTAGTGGCTACACCTTC; CDR3 protein: CASSSGQGHISSGYTF
CDR3 length: 14; D gene: TRBD1; clone size: -; J gene: TRBJ1-1; V gene: TRBV10-3; CDR3 DNA: TGTGCCATCAGTCCACAGGGGGGGATCACTGAAGCTTTCTTT; CDR3 protein: CAISPQGGITEAFF
CDR3 length: 18; D gene: -; clone size: -; J gene: TRBJ1-5; V gene: TRBV2; CDR3 DNA: TGTGCCAGCAGTGAAGCAGGGCGGGGGGAGTGGAGCAATCAGCCCCAGCATTTT; CDR3 protein: CASSEAGRGEWSNQPQHF
CDR3 length: 16; D gene: TRBD2; clone size: -; J gene: TRBJ2-1; V gene: TRBV3-1/TRBV3-2; CDR3 DNA: TGTGCCAGCAGCCAAGAAGGGCTAGCGGGGTACAATGAGCAGTTCTTC; CDR3 protein: CASSQEGLAGYNEQFF
CDR3 length: 16; D gene: TRBD2; clone size: -; J gene: TRBJ2-3; V gene: TRBV6-2/TRBV6-3; CDR3 DNA: TGTGCCAGCAGCCGCGGACTAGCGGGGAGCACAGATACGCAGTATTTT; CDR3 protein: CASSRGLAGSTDTQYF
CDR3 length: 15; D gene: TRBD1; clone size: -; J gene: TRBJ1-6; V gene: TRBV19; CDR3 DNA: TGTGCCAGTAGTACGTCAGGGGGCAATAATTCACCCCTCCACTTT; CDR3 protein: CASSTSGGNNSPLHF
CDR3 length: 15; D gene: -; clone size: -; J gene: TRBJ2-1; V gene: TRBV10-3; CDR3 DNA: TGTGCCATCAGTGATTATGGCTCATCCTACAATGAGCAGTTCTTC; CDR3 protein: CAISDYGSSYNEQFF
CDR3 length: 16; D gene: -; clone size: -; J gene: TRBJ1-1; V gene: TRBV7-9; CDR3 DNA: TGTGCCAGCAGCTTATGGACGGGGGGAGTGGACACTGAAGCTTTCTTT; CDR3 protein: CASSLWTGGVDTEAFF
CDR3 length: 17; D gene: -; clone size: -; J gene: TRBJ1-2; V gene: TRBV19; CDR3 DNA: TGTGCCAGTACCTCCGCAGGAATGATGGACACCGTATATGGCTACACCTTC; CDR3 protein: CASTSAGMMDTVYGYTF
CDR3 length: 15; D gene: -; clone size: -; J gene: TRBJ1-1; V gene: TRBV14; CDR3 DNA: TGTGCCAGCAGCCAAGATCAGGTGGCGGGCACTGAAGCTTTCTTT; CDR3 protein: CASSQDQVAGTEAFF
CDR3 length: 12; D gene: TRBD2; clone size: few; J gene: TRBJ2-3; V gene: TRBV11-1; CDR3 DNA: TGTGCCAGCAGCCCCCTCAGCGGGAGTGAGTATTTT; CDR3 protein: CASSPLSGSEYF
CDR3 length: 14; D gene: TRBD1; clone size: once; J gene: TRBJ1-2; V gene: TRBV3-1/TRBV3-2; CDR3 DNA: TGTGCCAGCAGCCAAAGACAGGGTGGCTATGGCTACACCTTC; CDR3 protein: CASSQRQGGYGYTF
CDR3 length: 14; D gene: -; clone size: -; J gene: TRBJ2-5; V gene: TRBV6-5; CDR3 DNA: TGTGCCAGCAATTTACAGGGTGGGCAAGAGACCCAGTACTTC; CDR3 protein: CASNLQGGQETQYF
CDR3 length: 17; D gene: TRBD2; clone size: -; J gene: TRBJ2-1; V gene: TRBV5-1; CDR3 DNA: TGCGCCAGCAGCTTGGAGGTGGGAGCGGGGGCCTACAATGAGCAGTTCTTC; CDR3 protein: CASSLEVGAGAYNEQFF
CDR3 length: 14; D gene: TRBD1; clone size: -; J gene: TRBJ1-1; V gene: TRBV5-1; CDR3 DNA: TGCGCCAGCAGCCACGGGACAGAGAACACTGAAGCTTTCTTT; CDR3 protein: CASSHGTENTEAFF
CDR3 length: 12; D gene: -; clone size: few; J gene: TRBJ2-4; V gene: TRBV5-8; CDR3 DNA: TGTGCCAGCAGCCGAGATCAGGGGCACGAGTACTTC; CDR3 protein: CASSRDQGHEYF
CDR3 length: 15; D gene: TRBD2; clone size: -; J gene: TRBJ2-1; V gene: TRBV10-3; CDR3 DNA: TGTGCCATCAGTGCCGGGACTAGCGGGATCAATGAGCAGTTCTTC; CDR3 protein: CAISAGTSGINEQFF
CDR3 length: 17; D gene: TRBD2; clone size: once; J gene: TRBJ2-3; V gene: TRBV7-3; CDR3 DNA: TGTGCCAGCAGCTATGGACTAGCGGGAGGGTCCAGGGATACGCAGTATTTT; CDR3 protein: CASSYGLAGGSRDTQYF
CDR3 length: 15; D gene: TRBD1; clone size: -; J gene: TRBJ1-1; V gene: TRBV7-6; CDR3 DNA: TGTGCCAGCAGCTTAATGACAGGGGGCGGCACTGAAGCTTTCTTT; CDR3 protein: CASSLMTGGGTEAFF
CDR3 length: 16; D gene: TRBD2; clone size: -; J gene: TRBJ2-7; V gene: TRBV2; CDR3 DNA: TGTGCCAGCAGTGACTATACTAGCGGGAGGAGATACGAGCAGTACTTC; CDR3 protein: CASSDYTSGRRYEQYF
CDR3 length: 12; D gene: -; clone size: -; J gene: TRBJ2-1; V gene: TRBV5-6; CDR3 DNA: TGTGCCAGCAGCTTGTTCGACAATGAGCAGTTCTTC; CDR3 protein: CASSLFDNEQFF
CDR3 length: 14; D gene: TRBD1; clone size: -; J gene: TRBJ1-6; V gene: TRBV28; CDR3 DNA: TGTGCCAGCAGTTTTGACAGGGAAAATTCACCCCTCCACTTT; CDR3 protein: CASSFDRENSPLHF
CDR3 length: 14; D gene: TRBD1; clone size: -; J gene: TRBJ1-1; V gene: TRBV2; CDR3 DNA: TGTGCCAGCAGTGAACCTACAGGGGTACCTGAAGCTTTCTTT; CDR3 protein: CASSEPTGVPEAFF
CDR3 length: 18; D gene: TRBD2; clone size: -; J gene: TRBJ2-1; V gene: TRBV9; CDR3 DNA: TGTGCCAGCAGCCTAAGACTAGCGGGAGTCGGTCGCCACAATGAGCAGTTCTTC; CDR3 protein: CASSLRLAGVGRHNEQFF
CDR3 length: 16; D gene: -; clone size: -; J gene: TRBJ1-5; V gene: TRBV6-1; CDR3 DNA: TGTGCCAGCAGTGTGGCCAGGCGCTGGATGGGTCAGCCCCAGCATTTT; CDR3 protein: CASSVARRWMGQPQHF
CDR3 length: 17; D gene: TRBD2; clone size: -; J gene: TRBJ2-5; V gene: TRBV9; CDR3 DNA: TGTGCCAGCAGCGTAGGGGTAGCGGGAGCCTCCGTGGAGACCCAGTACTTC; CDR3 protein: CASSVGVAGASVETQYF
CDR3 length: 19; D gene: -; clone size: -; J gene: TRBJ2-3; V gene: TRBV28; CDR3 DNA: TGTGCCAGCAGTTTATCCCCTCTTCTAGCGAGAAGTAGCACAGATACGCAGTATTTT; CDR3 protein: CASSLSPLLARSSTDTQYF
CDR3 length: 15; D gene: TRBD1; clone size: once; J gene: TRBJ2-1; V gene: TRBV2; CDR3 DNA: TGTGCCAGCAGTCGCGCCGGGACAGGTTACAATGAGCAGTTCTTC; CDR3 protein: CASSRAGTGYNEQFF
CDR3 length: 15; D gene: -; clone size: few; J gene: TRBJ2-2; V gene: TRBV30; CDR3 DNA: TGTGCCTGGATGACCGTAGGACAGAACACCGGGGAGCTGTTTTTT; CDR3 protein: CAWMTVGQNTGELFF
CDR3 length: 16; D gene: TRBD2; clone size: -; J gene: TRBJ2-5; V gene: TRBV3-1/TRBV3-2; CDR3 DNA: TGTGCCAGCAGCCAAGATTTAGCGGGAGGGCAAGAGACCCAGTACTTC; CDR3 protein: CASSQDLAGGQETQYF
CDR3 length: 12; D gene: -; clone size: -; J gene: TRBJ2-7; V gene: TRBV11-2; CDR3 DNA: TGTGCCAGCAGCCCGAGCGGGTACGAGCAGTACTTC; CDR3 protein: CASSPSGYEQYF
CDR3 length: 16; D gene: -; clone size: -; J gene: TRBJ2-3; V gene: TRBV11-2; CDR3 DNA: TGTGCCAGCAGCCTAACACGACAGCCTAGCACAGATACGCAGTATTTT; CDR3 protein: CASSLTRQPSTDTQYF
CDR3 length: 15; D gene: TRBD2; clone size: -; J gene: TRBJ2-3; V gene: TRBV10-3; CDR3 DNA: TGTGCCATCAGTGGACTAGCGGGAAACACAGATACGCAGTATTTT; CDR3 protein: CAISGLAGNTDTQYF